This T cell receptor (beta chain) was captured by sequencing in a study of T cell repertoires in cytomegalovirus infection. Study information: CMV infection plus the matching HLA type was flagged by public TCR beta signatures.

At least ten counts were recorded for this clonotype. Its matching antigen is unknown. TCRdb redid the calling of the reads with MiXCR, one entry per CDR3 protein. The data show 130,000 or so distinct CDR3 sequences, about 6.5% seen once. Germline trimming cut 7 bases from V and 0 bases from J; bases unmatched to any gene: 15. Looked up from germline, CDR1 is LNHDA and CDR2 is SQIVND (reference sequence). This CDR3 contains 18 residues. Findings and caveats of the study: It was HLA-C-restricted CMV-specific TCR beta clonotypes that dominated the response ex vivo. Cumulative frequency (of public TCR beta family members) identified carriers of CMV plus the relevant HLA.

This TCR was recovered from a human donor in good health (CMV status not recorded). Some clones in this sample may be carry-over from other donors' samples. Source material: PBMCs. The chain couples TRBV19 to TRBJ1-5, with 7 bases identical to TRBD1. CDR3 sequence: CASNGRPGTENSNQPQHF. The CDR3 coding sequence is TGTGCCAGTAATGGGAGACCCGGGACAGAGAATAGCAATCAGCCCCAGCATTTT.